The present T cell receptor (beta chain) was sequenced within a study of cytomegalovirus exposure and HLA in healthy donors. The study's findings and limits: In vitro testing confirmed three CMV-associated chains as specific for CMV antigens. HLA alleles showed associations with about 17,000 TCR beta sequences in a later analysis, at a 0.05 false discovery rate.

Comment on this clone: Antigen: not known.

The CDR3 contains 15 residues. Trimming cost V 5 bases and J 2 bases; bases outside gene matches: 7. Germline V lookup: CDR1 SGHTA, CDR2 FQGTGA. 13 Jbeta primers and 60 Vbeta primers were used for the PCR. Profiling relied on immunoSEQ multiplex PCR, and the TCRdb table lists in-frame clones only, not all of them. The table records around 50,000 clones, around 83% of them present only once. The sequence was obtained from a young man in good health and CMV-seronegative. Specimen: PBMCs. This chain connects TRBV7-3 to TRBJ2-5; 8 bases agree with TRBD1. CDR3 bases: TGTGCCAGCAGCGTGGGGACAGGTCCTCAAGAGACCCAGTACTTC. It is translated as CASSVGTGPQETQYF.